This T cell receptor (beta chain) was sequenced for a study of cytomegalovirus exposure and HLA in healthy donors. Study-level findings and limits: In presence/absence analyses, roughly uniform sequencing depth across donors was assumed. Per a prior analysis, the majority of TCR beta V segments were productive roughly 90% or roughly 30% of the time.

On this clone: Antigen specificity is unknown.

The trim removed 2 bases at V and 3 bases at J, leaving 11 bases unmatched. Germline loops: CDR1 GTSNPN, CDR2 SVGIG (reference sequence). The length of the CDR3 is 17 residues. The PCR contained 60 Vbeta and 13 Jbeta primers. Libraries were prepared by immunoSEQ multiplex PCR; TCRdb keeps only in-frame clonotypes and omits some of them. This sample yields about 170,000 clones, of which about 85% are seen a single time; 1% belongs to the top ten. The sequence was collected from a boy under 10 years old in good health and CMV-seronegative. This chain uses TRBV30 with TRBJ2-3; 10 bases are shared with TRBD2. The sequencing input was PBMCs. CDR3 sequence reads: CAWSRGQRGGRTDTQYF. CDR3 nucleotide sequence: TGTGCCTGGAGTCGGGGTCAGCGGGGGGGCAGGACAGATACGCAGTATTTT.